A single sample is the source of the 6 T cell receptor beta chains below, sequenced in a study of T cells in localized non-small cell lung cancer. Using immunoSEQ multiplex PCR, the repertoire was profiled, and TCRdb retains in-frame clones only, with some absent. The sample holds roughly 16,000 clones, around 83% seen once. Here the sequenced sample was peripheral blood, taken before any cancer treatment. The source is a male donor aged 60 or over with stage III lung adenocarcinoma.

The chain is built from TRBV28 and TRBJ2-3; tentative D call: TRBD1 (6 bases). V was trimmed by 5 bases and J by 4 bases, leaving 16 bases between them. From germline, CDR1 is MDHEN and CDR2 SYDVKM. The CDR3 loop spans 15 amino acids. The CDR3: CASSPTGSWSDTQYF. CDR3 coding DNA: TGTGCCAGCAGTCCCACAGGGAGTTGGTCAGATACGCAGTATTTT.

This clone was observed once. The rearrangement links TRBV18 to TRBJ1-3, with 7 bases aligning to TRBD1. The V gene's germline CDR1 is KGHSH and CDR2 LQKENI. V shed 3 bases and J 7 bases; nucleotides not matched to a gene: 12. The CDR3 consists of 16 residues. CDR3 sequence (DNA): TGTGCCAGCTCACCCCAAGAGACAGGGACACAGAACACCATATATTTT. Residues: CASSPQETGTQNTIYF. The whole variable domain, filled in from reference TRBV18 and TRBJ1-3, reads NAGVMQNPRHLVRRRGQEARLRCSPMKGHSHVYWYRQLPEEGLKFMVYLQKENIIDESGMPKERFSAEFPKEGPSILRIQQVVRGDSAAYFCASSPQETGTQNTIYFGEGSWLTVV.

V gene TRBV18 combines with J gene TRBJ1-1; D unclear. The germline CDR1 and CDR2 sequences are KGHSH and LQKENI. The CDR3 is 14 amino acids. Trimming took 0 bases from V and 6 from J, leaving 11 bases between them. Here the CDR3 reads CASSPPSLDSEAFF. The CDR3 nucleotides are TGTGCCAGCTCACCACCGAGTTTGGATTCTGAAGCTTTCTTT.

The J gene is TRBJ1-5, the V gene TRBV10-3, with D uncertain. Trimming cost V 6 bases and J 0 bases, with 6 bases left between them. The CDR3 length is 13 residues. Germline CDR1 is ENHRY and CDR2 is SYGVKD. CDR3 DNA: TGTGCCATCAGCGGCGATAGCAATCAGCCCCAGCATTTT. This translates into CAISGDSNQPQHF.

This clone has more than one count but fewer than ten. CDR3 DNA sequence: TGTGCCAGCAGTTACTCGGGGGGGAACTACGAGCAGTACTTC. Translated: CASSYSGGNYEQYF. The V call is TRBV6-6, the J call TRBJ2-7, with 7 bases matching TRBD2. V was clipped by 0 bases and J by 3 bases; unmatched bases: 2. The CDR3 spans 14 residues. The germline V gene has CDR1 MNHNY and CDR2 SVGAGI (reference sequence).

As concerns this clone: The junction differs from germline at one of its ends, possibly a read error. The chain links TRBV6-6 to TRBJ1-2; a weak D match, TRBD1 (6 bases). This CDR3 is built from 15 residues. CDR1 and CDR2 (germline): MNHNY, SVGAGI (reference sequence). CDR3 amino acids: CASSYSEDSRGGYTF. CDR3 nucleotides: TGTGCCAGCAGCTACTCAGAGGACAGCCGCGGGGGCTACACCTTC.